This T cell receptor beta chain was sequenced during a study of blood T cell repertoires in COVID-19. Whole-study context: Italy, Spain and the United States were the sources of the convalescent and acute COVID-19 samples.

Per the authors' pipeline: It was from reference gene primer amplification that nucleated cell counts were estimated. Repertoires were generated with immunoSEQ multiplex PCR, while TCRdb's copy carries only in-frame clones and drops some. V, J and clone size derive from that table, while D and trimming were established from the DNA sequence. The data contain 300,000 to 350,000 clones, 90% of them singletons. This CDR3 is 12 amino acids long. Trimming stripped 1 base from V and 4 bases from J, with 5 bases between. Germline-derived CDR1 and CDR2 are LGHDT and YNNKEL (reference sequence). The sample was peripheral blood. This receptor was identified in a young woman with COVID-19, enrolled during active disease. The chain couples TRBV3-1 (or the pseudogene TRBV3-2) to TRBJ2-7; D remains unclear. Written as DNA, the CDR3 is TGTGCCAGCAGCCAAGTGTCGTACGAGCAGTACTTC. Translation gives CASSQVSYEQYF.